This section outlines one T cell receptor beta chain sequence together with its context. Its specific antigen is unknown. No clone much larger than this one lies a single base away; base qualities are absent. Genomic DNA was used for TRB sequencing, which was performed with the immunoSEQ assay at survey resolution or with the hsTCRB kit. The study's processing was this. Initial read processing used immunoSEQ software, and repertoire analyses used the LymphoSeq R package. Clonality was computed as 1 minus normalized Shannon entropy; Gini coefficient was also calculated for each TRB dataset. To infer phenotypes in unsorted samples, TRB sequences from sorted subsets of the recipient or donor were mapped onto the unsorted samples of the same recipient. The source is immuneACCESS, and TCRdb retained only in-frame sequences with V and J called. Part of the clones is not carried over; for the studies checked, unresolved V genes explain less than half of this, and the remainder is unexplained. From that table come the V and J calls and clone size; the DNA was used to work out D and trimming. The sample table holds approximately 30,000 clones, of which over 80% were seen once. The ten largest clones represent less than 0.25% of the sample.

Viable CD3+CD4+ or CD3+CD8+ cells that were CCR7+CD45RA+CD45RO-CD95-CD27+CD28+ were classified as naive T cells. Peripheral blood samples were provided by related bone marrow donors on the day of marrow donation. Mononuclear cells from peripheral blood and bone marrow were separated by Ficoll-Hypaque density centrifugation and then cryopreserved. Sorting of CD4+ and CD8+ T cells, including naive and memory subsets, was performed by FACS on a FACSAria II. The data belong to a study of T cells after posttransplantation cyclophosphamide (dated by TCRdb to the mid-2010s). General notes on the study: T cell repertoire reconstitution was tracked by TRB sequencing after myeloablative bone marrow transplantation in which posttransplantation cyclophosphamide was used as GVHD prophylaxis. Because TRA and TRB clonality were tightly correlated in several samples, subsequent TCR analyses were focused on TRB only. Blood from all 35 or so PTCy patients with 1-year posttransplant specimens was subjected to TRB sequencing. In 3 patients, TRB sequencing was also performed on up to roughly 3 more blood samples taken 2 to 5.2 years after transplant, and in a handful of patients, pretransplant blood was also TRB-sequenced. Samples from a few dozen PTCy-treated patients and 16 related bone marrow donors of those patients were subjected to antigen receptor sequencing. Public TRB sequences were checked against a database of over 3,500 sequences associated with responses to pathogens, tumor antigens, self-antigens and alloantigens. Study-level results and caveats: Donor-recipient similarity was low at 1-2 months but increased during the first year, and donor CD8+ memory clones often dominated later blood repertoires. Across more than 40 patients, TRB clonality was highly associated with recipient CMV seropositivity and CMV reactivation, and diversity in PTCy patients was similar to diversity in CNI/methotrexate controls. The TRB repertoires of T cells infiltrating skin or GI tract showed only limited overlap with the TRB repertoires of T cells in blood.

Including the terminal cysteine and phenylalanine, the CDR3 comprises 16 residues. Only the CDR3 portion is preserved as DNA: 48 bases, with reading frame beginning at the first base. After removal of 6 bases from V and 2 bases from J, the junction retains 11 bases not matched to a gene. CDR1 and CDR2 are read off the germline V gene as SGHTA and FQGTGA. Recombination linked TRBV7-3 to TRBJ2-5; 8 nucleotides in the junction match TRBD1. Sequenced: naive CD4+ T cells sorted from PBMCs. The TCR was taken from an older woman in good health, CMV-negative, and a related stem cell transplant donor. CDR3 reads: CASRIDRGPTQETQYF. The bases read TGTGCCAGCAGGATTGACAGGGGCCCGACTCAAGAGACCCAGTACTTC.